Below are 5 T cell receptor beta chains sequenced from a single sample in a study of blood T cell repertoires in COVID-19. Using immunoSEQ multiplex PCR, the repertoire was profiled, and TCRdb retains in-frame clones only, with some absent. Among roughly 250,000 clones listed, approximately 90% were seen once. The sample comprised PBMCs or T cells enriched from blood (not recorded which). These receptors all come from a man aged 45-65 years who had been exposed to COVID-19.

This rearrangement joins TRBV10-3 to TRBJ2-2; weak D call: TRBD2 (6 bases). V lost 10 bases and J lost 3, with 15 bases in between. The CDR3 contains 14 residues. Germline V gene lookup returns CDR1 ENHRY and CDR2 SYGVKD. The chain's CDR3 is CATQEGRDTGELFF. CDR3 DNA sequence: TGTGCCACCCAGGAGGGAAGGGACACCGGGGAGCTGTTTTTT.

V is TRBV19 and J is TRBJ2-5, with D uncertain. This CDR3 is built from 14 residues. Looked up from germline, CDR1 is LNHDA and CDR2 is SQIVND (reference sequence). V lost 4 bases to trimming and J lost 2 bases, with 11 bases between them. The CDR3 spells CASSKRHQQETQYF. The DNA of the CDR3 is TGTGCCAGTAGTAAGCGCCACCAACAAGAGACCCAGTACTTC. Complete variable domain (other parts from reference TRBV19 and TRBJ2-5): DGGITQSPKYLFRKEGQNVTLSCEQNLNHDAMYWYRQDPGQGLRLIYYSQIVNDFQKGDIAEGYSVSREKKESFPLTVTSAQKNPTAFYLCASSKRHQQETQYFGPGTRLLVL.

This clone was seen only once. The chain combines TRBV7-9 with TRBJ2-1, with D unresolved. The CDR3 has 10 amino acids. Looked up from germline, CDR1 is SEHNR and CDR2 is FQNEAQ (reference sequence). Trimming stripped 5 bases from V and 8 bases from J, with 4 bases between. The CDR3 DNA is TGTGCCAGCAGCCTATATGAGCAGTTCTTC. This codes for CASSLYEQFF.

The V call is TRBV6-5, the J call TRBJ2-7; 7 bases are a match to TRBD1. With 0 bases clipped from V and 7 bases from J, the junction kept 9 bases outside the gene matches. Germline CDR1 MNHEY, CDR2 SVGAGI. The CDR3 totals 15 residues. As DNA, the CDR3 is TGTGCCAGCAGTTACTCGAAAAAGACAGGGTCAGAGCAGTACGTC. Translating it yields CASSYSKKTGSEQYV.

The chain links TRBV19 to TRBJ2-1; tentative D call: TRBD1 (6 bases). The V end lost 5 bases, the J end lost 7 bases, and 12 bases lay between the germline ends. Looked up from germline, CDR1 is LNHDA and CDR2 is SQIVND (reference sequence). CDR3 size: 13 residues. CDR3 region: CASSRQAFNEQFF. Here the CDR3 DNA reads TGTGCCAGTAGTCGACAGGCCTTTAATGAGCAGTTCTTC.